This note documents a single T cell receptor (beta chain) sequence. Sequencing used immunoSEQ multiplex PCR; TCRdb keeps in-frame clones, though not all of them. The sample has around 250,000 clones, around 70% seen once; the top ten hold less than 20%. V lost 2 bases and J lost 2, with 10 bases in between. The CDR3 has 15 amino acids. The germline gives CDR1 SGHNT, CDR2 YYREEE (reference sequence). The sample originates from a study of cytotoxic CD8 clonotypes in ibrutinib-treated CLL. Study summary: Responses comprised around 24 partial and 2 complete; at median around six years, roughly 15 remained remitted and about twelve progressed.

The material sequenced was PBMCs, taken after 24 months of ibrutinib treatment. This chain uses TRBV5-4 with TRBJ2-2, with D unresolved. The receptor was derived from a human donor with chronic lymphocytic leukemia. The CDR3: CASSFRQYNTGELFF. The CDR3 DNA follows: TGTGCCAGCAGCTTTAGGCAGTATAACACCGGGGAGCTGTTTTTT. The full variable domain, in which reference TRBV5-4 and TRBJ2-2 provide the parts outside the CDR3, is ETGVTQSPTHLIKTRGQQVTLRCSSQSGHNTVSWYQQALGQGPQFIFQYYREEENGRGNFPPRFSGLQFPNYSSELNVNALELDDSALYLCASSFRQYNTGELFFGEGSRLTVL.